One sample yielded the 19 T cell receptor beta chains listed below, sequenced in a study of metastatic and nonmetastatic thyroid tumors. TCRdb redid the clone calls on the PCR reads using MiXCR. The sample records over 10,000 clones, 27% being singletons. Every patient underwent thyroid surgery untreated. Input material: tumor tissue. These receptors were obtained from a female donor with papillary thyroid cancer or a benign thyroid nodule (not recorded which). Some clones in this sample may be carry-over from other donors' samples.

This clone was detected ten times or more. This chain joins TRBV5-6 and TRBJ1-4; tentatively, D is TRBD1 (5 bases). V lost 0 bases, J lost 7 bases, and 7 bases lay in between. Germline assignment: CDR1 SGHDT and CDR2 YYEEEE. The length of the CDR3 is 13 residues. This CDR3 is CASSLAGSEKLFF. The CDR3 coding sequence is TGTGCCAGCAGCTTGGCAGGGAGTGAAAAACTGTTTTTT. Full variable domain (rest looked up from reference TRBV5-6 and TRBJ1-4): DAGVTQSPTHLIKTRGQQVTLRCSPKSGHDTVSWYQQALGQGPQFIFQYYEEEERQRGNFPDRFSGHQFPNYSSELNVNALLLGDSALYLCASSLAGSEKLFFGSGTQLSVL.

J is TRBJ2-1 and V is TRBV6-5, with TRBD2 matching over 10 bases. The CDR3 contains 17 residues. The ends lost 2 bases at V and 7 bases at J; junction bases unmatched: 11. The germline CDR1 and CDR2 sequences are MNHEY and SVGAGI. CDR3 in DNA: TGTGCCAGCAGTTACGGGGCTAGCGGGAGTATTATGAATGAGCAGTTCTTC. Its protein is CASSYGASGSIMNEQFF.

The table lists this clone with a few counts. The chain combines TRBV19 with TRBJ2-2; the D gene is possibly TRBD1 (6 bases). The CDR3 is made up of 14 amino acids. Germline V gene sequence: CDR1 LNHDA, CDR2 SQIVND (reference sequence). V was trimmed by 6 bases and J by 0 bases, leaving 8 bases between them. DNA of the CDR3: TGTGCCAGTAGGACAGGCCCGAACACCGGGGAGCTGTTTTTT. It is translated as CASRTGPNTGELFF.

In this sample, this clone turned up many times. This chain links TRBV12-3 or TRBV12-4 with TRBJ1-1; perhaps TRBD1 as D (5 bases). V lost 2 bases to trimming and J lost 6 bases, with 13 bases between them. CDR3 length: 14 amino acids. CDR3: CASSLSSGTSEAFF. CDR3 sequence (DNA): TGTGCCAGCAGTTTATCATCCGGGACGTCTGAAGCTTTCTTT.

This clone was observed at least ten times. The rearrangement joins TRBV5-1 to TRBJ1-1, with D maybe TRBD1 (6 bases). Deletions cut 1 base from V and 11 bases from J, with 18 bases between. The CDR3 runs to 14 residues. CDR1 and CDR2 (germline): SGHRS, YFSETQ. CDR3: CASSLPRGGAEAFF. The CDR3 DNA follows: TGCGCCAGCAGCTTGCCCCGGGGGGGGGCGGAGGCTTTCTTT.

This clone was observed at least ten times. The V call is TRBV18, the J call TRBJ2-5; D is uncertain. The length of the CDR3 is 13 residues. V dropped 1 base and J dropped 5 bases, with 8 bases sitting between them. Germline V gene lookup returns CDR1 KGHSH and CDR2 LQKENI. The CDR3 region has the DNA TGTGCCAGCTCACCACAGGGTTCGGAGACCCAGTACTTC. It codes for CASSPQGSETQYF.

This clone was observed a handful of times. The V gene is TRBV6-5, the J gene TRBJ1-5; 7 bases are a match to TRBD1. The CDR3 contains 15 residues. Per germline, CDR1 MNHEY and CDR2 SVGAGI. J gave up 7 bases and V 4 bases, and 10 bases lay outside the gene matches. The CDR3 DNA reads as TGTGCCAGCAGTTTGGGACAGCGGGGCGGCCAGCCCCAGCATTTT. Protein sequence: CASSLGQRGGQPQHF.

In this sample, this clone is medium-sized. J is TRBJ2-7 and V is TRBV20-1, with 7 positions matching TRBD2. CDR1 is DFQATT and CDR2 is SNEGSKA in the germline V gene (reference sequence). The CDR3 contains 14 residues. The V gene end was trimmed by 7 bases and the J gene end by 1 base; junction bases not matched to a gene: 10. The CDR3 DNA follows: TGCAGTGTGCCCAGCGGGGTACCATCCTACGAGCAGTACTTC. Translated, it gives CSVPSGVPSYEQYF.

V gene TRBV5-1 combines with J gene TRBJ2-1, with 9 bases matching TRBD2. Germline lookup yields CDR1 SGHRS and CDR2 YFSETQ. The J segment lost 6 bases and the V segment lost 8 bases, leaving 18 bases of the junction unmatched. The CDR3 contains 17 residues. CDR3 residues: CARPSSPAGGGSNEQFF. The CDR3 DNA follows: TGCGCCAGACCCTCAAGCCCAGCGGGGGGCGGGTCCAATGAGCAGTTCTTC.

In its sample, this clone was seen many times. The chain couples TRBV20-1 to TRBJ2-1, with D perhaps matching TRBD1 or TRBD2 (5 bases each). The CDR3 totals 16 residues. Germline CDR1 reads DFQATT; CDR2 reads SNEGSKA (reference sequence). Deletions cut 6 bases from V and 7 bases from J, with 25 bases between. In nucleotides, the CDR3 is TGCAGTGCCACAGACCTCCGAGGGGCATGGGGGAATGAGCAGTTCTTC. This codes for CSATDLRGAWGNEQFF.

J is TRBJ2-3 and V is TRBV30, with unresolved D. CDR1 GTSNPN and CDR2 SVGIG come from the germline V gene (reference sequence). The CDR3 contains 15 residues. Trimming removed 0 bases at V and 5 bases at J, with 15 bases between. The CDR3: CAWSVASRKRDTQYF. CDR3 DNA: TGTGCCTGGAGTGTAGCTTCTCGAAAGAGAGATACGCAGTATTTT. The whole variable domain, filled in from reference TRBV30 and TRBJ2-3, reads SQTIHQWPATLVQPVGSPLSLECTVEGTSNPNLYWYRQAAGRGLQLLFYSVGIGQISSEVPQNLSASRPQDRQFILSSKKLLLSDSGFYLCAWSVASRKRDTQYFGPGTRLTVL.

This clone was picked up a small number of times. J is TRBJ2-1 and V is TRBV30; no clear D gene. This CDR3 is 13 amino acids long. V was clipped by 2 bases and J by 6 bases, with 11 bases between them. Germline CDR1 GTSNPN, CDR2 SVGIG (reference sequence). CDR3 region: CAWSFLPTNEQFF. CDR3 coding DNA: TGTGCCTGGAGTTTCCTACCAACCAATGAGCAGTTCTTC.

This rearrangement joins TRBV10-1 to TRBJ2-1, with D unresolved. The ends were cut back, 6 bases at V and 2 bases at J, with 8 bases in the middle. CDR1 and CDR2 (germline): WNHNN, SYGVQD (reference sequence). CDR3 length equals 13 residues. The CDR3 loop is CASSRWTYNEQFF. DNA of the CDR3: TGCGCCAGCAGCCGGTGGACCTACAATGAGCAGTTCTTC.

This clone came up many times. The V and J genes are TRBV6-5 and TRBJ1-2, with 8 bases identical to TRBD1. V trimming: 5 bases; J trimming: 0 bases; junction bases outside the gene matches: 17. This CDR3 has 19 residues. Germline-derived CDR1 and CDR2 are MNHEY and SVGAGI. CDR3 sequence (DNA): TGTGCCAGCAGTCGGACTCCCGGGACAGGTACCACCGCTAACTATGGCTACACCTTC. It specifies CASSRTPGTGTTANYGYTF.

This clone is medium-sized in the sample. The chain is built from TRBV6-2 or TRBV6-3 and TRBJ1-2, with 9 positions matching TRBD1. Germline CDR1 is MNHEY and CDR2 is SVGEGT. There are 14 residues in the CDR3. V was clipped by 1 base and J by 4 bases; unmatched bases: 1. CDR3 nucleotide sequence: TGTGCCAGCAGTTACTGGGACAGGGCCTATGGCTACACCTTC. Protein product: CASSYWDRAYGYTF.

This clone was recorded once. The chain carries TRBV30 and TRBJ1-1; 8 bases are shared with TRBD1. Germline V gives CDR1 GTSNPN, CDR2 SVGIG (reference sequence). After removal of 2 bases from V and 11 bases from J, the junction contained 13 bases not matched to a gene. The CDR3 length is 14 residues. The CDR3: CAWSLAGGAGEAFF. In nucleotides, the CDR3 is TGTGCCTGGAGTCTGGCAGGGGGCGCGGGTGAGGCTTTCTTT.

At least ten counts were recorded for this clone. The chain has TRBV12-3 or TRBV12-4 and TRBJ1-1, with 11 bases identical to TRBD1. This CDR3 has 14 residues. The J segment lost 4 bases and the V segment lost 4 bases, leaving 2 bases of the junction unmatched. The CDR3, as DNA: TGTGCCAGCAGTTACGGGACAGGGGGCACTGAAGCTTTCTTT. It yields the protein CASSYGTGGTEAFF.

The V and J genes are TRBV9 and TRBJ1-3; perhaps TRBD1 as D (6 bases). In germline, CDR1 is SGDLS, CDR2 YYNGEE. Trimming took 3 bases from V and 2 from J, leaving 12 bases between them. The CDR3 runs to 15 residues. CDR3 nucleotide sequence: TGTGCCAGCAGCGCACAGGGATATGCTGGAAACACCATATATTTT. Its translation: CASSAQGYAGNTIYF.

This chain links TRBV19 with TRBJ1-1; D possibly corresponds to TRBD1 (6 bases). The germline V and J ends were trimmed by 3 bases and 10 bases, with 15 bases remaining between them. The CDR3 consists of 13 residues. Germline values: CDR1 LNHDA, CDR2 SQIVND (reference sequence). The CDR3 sequence is CASSMGDTNRAFF. DNA of the CDR3: TGTGCCAGTAGTATGGGGGACACTAATCGAGCTTTCTTT.